The clone carrying this T cell receptor (beta chain) was detected a few times. Its antigen remains unidentified. The data were obtained in a study of T cells in Graves' hyperthyroidism and ophthalmopathy. Study information: The authors collected peripheral blood at initial diagnosis, before any treatment.

V was pared by 5 bases and J by 4 bases, with 8 bases of the junction left unmatched. The germline V gene encodes CDR1 DFQATT and CDR2 SNEGSKA (reference sequence). This CDR3 has 14 amino acids. Uncontrolled infection, other autoimmune disease, pregnancy or lactation excluded patients. Fresh 10 ml peripheral blood yielded PBMCs. RNA transcripts provided the source from which TCR beta CDR3 regions were amplified. When the TCR CDR3 underwent first-round RT-PCR, the HTBI primer set was used. TCRdb reprocessed the multiplex PCR reads with MiXCR, giving one entry per CDR3 protein. The table shows fewer than 550,000 distinct CDR3 sequences, with around 16% occurring only once. General study points: Progression to ophthalmopathy was predicted a median of 6.5 months early.

The sequencing sample was made of blood. The V call is TRBV20-1, the J call TRBJ2-3, with 8 bases matching TRBD2. The TCR originated in a woman younger than 35 with Graves' hyperthyroidism. The CDR3 is CSAPLAEKSDTQYF. CDR3 coding DNA: TGCAGTGCTCCACTAGCGGAGAAATCAGATACGCAGTATTTT.